Sequencing of this TCR beta chain was carried out in a study of vaccination and CD4 T cells after COVID-19 (dated by TCRdb to between 2022 and 2023). Describing the broader study: Every convalescent patient had a positive nasal swab PCR test for SARS-CoV-2, with mild disease in roughly nine patients and severe disease in one. Six males and four females were included in the convalescent cohort, with two Hispanic individuals, seven Caucasians, two Asians and one multiracial person represented. Two doses of either the Pfizer-BioNTech BNT162b2 vaccine (n=8) or the Moderna mRNA-1273 vaccine (n=2) were administered to participants. Post-COVID blood samples were collected from convalescent patients a median of about 92 days after diagnosis, with a range of about 30 to 161 days. Post-vaccine blood samples were collected a median of around 10 weeks after the second vaccine dose, ranging from about 13 to 250 days. Three convalescent patients were sampled both early after vaccination (day 14) and late after vaccination (days 161 to 241). In 10 COVID-19 convalescent patients and 4 infection-naive healthy vaccine recipients, the spike-specific CD4+ TCR repertoire before mRNA vaccination was compared with the repertoire after mRNA vaccination.

The meaning of the sample's time point label: late sampling 161 to 241 days after vaccination in three convalescent patients. The convalescent patients' positive SARS-CoV-2 PCR tests fell between March and December 2020, which was before the Alpha, Beta and Delta variants emerged in the United States. Ficoll-Paque Plus gradient centrifugation was used to isolate PBMCs from whole blood, and the isolated PBMCs were then either used fresh or cryopreserved at -140C. A word on this clonotype: Its specific antigen is unknown. The input lacks base qualities; no much larger clone sits a single base away.

Summary of the overall study and its limitations: The study included relatively few convalescent patients and did not analyze early timepoints after natural infection. In convalescent patients, a median 86.3% of post-vaccine SARS-CoV-2-reactive clones were detected only after vaccination, suggesting vaccine-specific priming. The median count of SARS-CoV-2-reactive clonotypes went up from 20 to 25 after infection to approximately 40 after vaccination, although the change was not significant. Nearly all vaccine-specific clones in convalescent patients (304 of 307) were mono-reactive for SARS-CoV-2 spike rather than cross-reactive with common cold coronaviruses.

V and J are trimmed by 5 bases and 7 bases, and the gene matches miss 6 bases of the junction. The CDR3 spans 14 residues, from the cysteine through the phenylalanine. Only the CDR3 portion is preserved as DNA: 42 bases, with reading frame beginning at the first base. CDR1 is given as MNHNS and CDR2 as SASEGT, both from the germline V gene. The library relied on PCR. These reads were obtained on an Illumina iSeq 100. As for the authors' bioinformatics: Non-productive sequences were filtered out, and CDR3s that did not start with C, did not end with F or W, or were shorter than 7 amino acids were discarded. Similarity between CDR3 sequences was evaluated in R version 3.6.1 using Levenshtein distances (stringdist) and unrooted phylogenetic trees (ape). TCRdb trimmed the raw reads at Q25, called clones with MiXCR and kept productive beta chains. Merged by CDR3 protein, the rows form single entries marked with the most common genes and DNA. The V and J calls were determined by TCRdb, not by the authors. In this sample the table shows some 40,000 distinct CDR3 sequences, around 39% of which occur a single time. The top ten constitute about 5.3% of the sample.

The sequence came from a human donor who had recovered from COVID-19. The chain couples TRBV6-1 to TRBJ1-5; TRBD1 agrees with 9 junctional bases. This sample comprised CD4+ T cells from blood, obtained about 7 months after SARS-CoV-2 vaccination. The CDR3 protein: CASSMDRGWQPQHF. The nucleotides are TGTGCCAGCAGTATGGACAGGGGATGGCAGCCCCAGCATTTT.